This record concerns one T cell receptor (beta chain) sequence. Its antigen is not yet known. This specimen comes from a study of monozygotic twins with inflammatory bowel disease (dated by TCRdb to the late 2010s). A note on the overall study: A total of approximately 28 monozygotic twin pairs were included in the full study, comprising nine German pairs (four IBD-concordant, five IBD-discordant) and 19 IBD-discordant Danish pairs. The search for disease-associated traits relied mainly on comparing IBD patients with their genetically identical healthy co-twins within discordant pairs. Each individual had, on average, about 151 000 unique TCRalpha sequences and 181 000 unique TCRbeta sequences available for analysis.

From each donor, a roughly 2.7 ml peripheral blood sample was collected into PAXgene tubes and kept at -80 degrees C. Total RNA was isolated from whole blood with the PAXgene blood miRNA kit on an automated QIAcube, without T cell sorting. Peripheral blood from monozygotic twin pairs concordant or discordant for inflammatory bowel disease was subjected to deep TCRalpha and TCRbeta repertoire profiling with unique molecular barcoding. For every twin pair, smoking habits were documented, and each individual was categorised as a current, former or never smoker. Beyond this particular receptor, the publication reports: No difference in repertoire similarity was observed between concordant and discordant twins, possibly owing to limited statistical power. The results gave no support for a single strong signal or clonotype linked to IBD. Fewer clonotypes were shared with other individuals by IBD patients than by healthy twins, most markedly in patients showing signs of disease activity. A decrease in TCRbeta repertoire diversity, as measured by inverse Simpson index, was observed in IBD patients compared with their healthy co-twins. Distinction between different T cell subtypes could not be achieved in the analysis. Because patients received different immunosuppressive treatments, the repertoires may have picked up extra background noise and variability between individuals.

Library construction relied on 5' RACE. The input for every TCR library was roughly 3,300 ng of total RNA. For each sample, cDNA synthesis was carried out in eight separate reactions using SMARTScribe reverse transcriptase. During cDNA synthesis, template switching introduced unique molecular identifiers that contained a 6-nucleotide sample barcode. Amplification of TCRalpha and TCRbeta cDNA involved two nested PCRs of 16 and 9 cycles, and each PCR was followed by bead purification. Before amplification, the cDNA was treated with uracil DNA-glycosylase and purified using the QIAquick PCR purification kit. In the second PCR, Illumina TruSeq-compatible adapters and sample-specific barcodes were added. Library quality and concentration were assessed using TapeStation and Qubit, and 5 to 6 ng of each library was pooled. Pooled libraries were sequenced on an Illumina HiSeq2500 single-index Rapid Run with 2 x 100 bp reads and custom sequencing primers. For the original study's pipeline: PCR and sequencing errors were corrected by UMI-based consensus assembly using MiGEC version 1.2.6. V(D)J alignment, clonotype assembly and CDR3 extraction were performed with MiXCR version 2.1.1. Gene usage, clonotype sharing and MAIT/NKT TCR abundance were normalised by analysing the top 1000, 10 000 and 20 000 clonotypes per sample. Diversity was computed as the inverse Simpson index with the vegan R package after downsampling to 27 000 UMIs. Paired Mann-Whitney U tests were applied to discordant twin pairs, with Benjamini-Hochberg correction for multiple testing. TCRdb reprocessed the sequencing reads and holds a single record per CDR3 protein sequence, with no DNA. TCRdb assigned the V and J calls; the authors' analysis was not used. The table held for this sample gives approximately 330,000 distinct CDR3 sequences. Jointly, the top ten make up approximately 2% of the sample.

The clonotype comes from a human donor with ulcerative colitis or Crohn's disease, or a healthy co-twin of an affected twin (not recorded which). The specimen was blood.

The CDR3 has the sequence CASTGTGSVNQPQHF. Rearrangement joined TRBV6-2 or TRBV6-3 to TRBJ1-5; TCRdb lists TRBD1, though no DNA is available to test this call. The CDR3 holds 15 amino acids from the cysteine to the phenylalanine. Only the protein is on record. Taken from the germline V gene, the CDR1 and CDR2 loops are MNHEY and SVGEGT.